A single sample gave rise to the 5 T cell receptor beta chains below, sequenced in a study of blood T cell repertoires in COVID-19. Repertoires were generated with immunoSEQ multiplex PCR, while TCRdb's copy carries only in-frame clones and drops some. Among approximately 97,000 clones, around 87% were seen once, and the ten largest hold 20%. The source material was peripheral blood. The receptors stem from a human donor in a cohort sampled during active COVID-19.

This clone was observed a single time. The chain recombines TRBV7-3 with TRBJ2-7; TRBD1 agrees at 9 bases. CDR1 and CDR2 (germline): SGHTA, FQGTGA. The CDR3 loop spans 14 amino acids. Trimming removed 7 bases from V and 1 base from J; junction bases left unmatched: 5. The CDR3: CASTAGQGSYEQYF. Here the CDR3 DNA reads TGTGCCAGCACCGCGGGACAGGGTTCCTACGAGCAGTACTTC.

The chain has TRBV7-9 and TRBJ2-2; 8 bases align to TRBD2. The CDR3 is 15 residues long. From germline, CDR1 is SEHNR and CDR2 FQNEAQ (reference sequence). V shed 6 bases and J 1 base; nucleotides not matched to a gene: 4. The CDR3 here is CASSYSGENTGELFF. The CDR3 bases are TGTGCCAGCAGTTATAGCGGGGAGAACACCGGGGAGCTGTTTTTT.

The CDR3 DNA follows: TGTGCCAGCAGTTCGGGACAGGGGTACTACGAGCAGTACTTC. Translating gives CASSSGQGYYEQYF. This chain links TRBV27 with TRBJ2-7, with 10 positions matching TRBD1. The J segment lost 3 bases and the V segment lost 4 bases, leaving 3 bases of the junction unmatched. CDR3 length: 14 amino acids. Germline lookup yields CDR1 MNHEY and CDR2 SMNVEV (reference sequence).

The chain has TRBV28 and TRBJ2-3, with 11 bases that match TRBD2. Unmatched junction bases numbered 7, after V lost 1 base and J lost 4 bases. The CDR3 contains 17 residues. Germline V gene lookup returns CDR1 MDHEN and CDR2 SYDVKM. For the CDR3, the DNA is TGTGCCAGCAGTTTATCACTAGCGGGAGCGGGAGCAGATACGCAGTATTTT. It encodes CASSLSLAGAGADTQYF.

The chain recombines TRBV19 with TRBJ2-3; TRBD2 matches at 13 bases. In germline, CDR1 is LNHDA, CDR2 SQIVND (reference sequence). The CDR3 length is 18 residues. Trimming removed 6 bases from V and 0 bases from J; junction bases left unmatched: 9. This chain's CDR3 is CASRQGLAGSSSTDTQYF. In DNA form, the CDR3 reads TGTGCCAGTAGACAGGGACTAGCGGGATCGTCCAGCACAGATACGCAGTATTTT.